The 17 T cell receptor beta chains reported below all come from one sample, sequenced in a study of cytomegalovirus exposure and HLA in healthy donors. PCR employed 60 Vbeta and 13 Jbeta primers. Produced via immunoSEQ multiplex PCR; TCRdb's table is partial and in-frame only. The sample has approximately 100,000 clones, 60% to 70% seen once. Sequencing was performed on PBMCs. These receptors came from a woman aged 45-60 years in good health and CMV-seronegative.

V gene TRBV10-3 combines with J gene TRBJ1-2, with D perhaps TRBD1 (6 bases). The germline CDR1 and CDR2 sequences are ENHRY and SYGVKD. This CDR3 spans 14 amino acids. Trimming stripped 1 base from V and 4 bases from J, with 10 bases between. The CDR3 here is CAISEWTDLYGYTF. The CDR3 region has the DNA TGTGCCATCAGTGAGTGGACAGACCTCTATGGCTACACCTTC.

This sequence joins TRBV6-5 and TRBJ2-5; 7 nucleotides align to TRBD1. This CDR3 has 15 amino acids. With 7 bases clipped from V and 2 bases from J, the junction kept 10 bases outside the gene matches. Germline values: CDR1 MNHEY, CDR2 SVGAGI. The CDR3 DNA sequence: TGTGCCAGCACCTCTGACAGGGTGGGACAAGAGACCCAGTACTTC. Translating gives CASTSDRVGQETQYF.

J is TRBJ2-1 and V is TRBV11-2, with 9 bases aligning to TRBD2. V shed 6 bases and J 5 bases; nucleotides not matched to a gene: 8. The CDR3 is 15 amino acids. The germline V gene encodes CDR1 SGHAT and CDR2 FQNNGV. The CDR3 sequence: CASRLLAGTHNEQFF. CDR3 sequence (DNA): TGTGCCAGCAGACTCCTAGCGGGAACCCACAATGAGCAGTTCTTC.

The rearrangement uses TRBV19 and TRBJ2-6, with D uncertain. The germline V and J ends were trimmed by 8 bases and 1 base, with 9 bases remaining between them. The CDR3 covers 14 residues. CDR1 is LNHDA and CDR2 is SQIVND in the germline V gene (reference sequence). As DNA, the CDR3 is TGTGCCAGTTATACACAATCTGGGGCCAACGTCCTGACTTTC. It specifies CASYTQSGANVLTF. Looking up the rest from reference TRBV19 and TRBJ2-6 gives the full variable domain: DGGITQSPKYLFRKEGQNVTLSCEQNLNHDAMYWYRQDPGQGLRLIYYSQIVNDFQKGDIAEGYSVSREKKESFPLTVTSAQKNPTAFYLCASYTQSGANVLTFGAGSRLTVL.

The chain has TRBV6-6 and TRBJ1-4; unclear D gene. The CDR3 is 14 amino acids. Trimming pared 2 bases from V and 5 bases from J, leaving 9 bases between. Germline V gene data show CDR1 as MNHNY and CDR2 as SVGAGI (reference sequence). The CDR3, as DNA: TGTGCCAGCAGTTACCTAGGATTAAATGAAAAACTGTTTTTT. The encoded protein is CASSYLGLNEKLFF.

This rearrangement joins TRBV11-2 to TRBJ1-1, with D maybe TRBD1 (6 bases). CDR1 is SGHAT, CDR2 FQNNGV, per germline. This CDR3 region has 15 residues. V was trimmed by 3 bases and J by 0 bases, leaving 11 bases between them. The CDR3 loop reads CASSLRGQLNTEAFF. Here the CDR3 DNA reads TGTGCCAGCAGCTTGAGAGGACAGTTGAACACTGAAGCTTTCTTT.

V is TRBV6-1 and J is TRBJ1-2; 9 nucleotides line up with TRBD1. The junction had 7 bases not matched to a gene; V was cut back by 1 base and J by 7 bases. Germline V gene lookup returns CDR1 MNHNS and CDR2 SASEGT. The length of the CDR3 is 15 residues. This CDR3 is CASSEEGQGLGGYTF. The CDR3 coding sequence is TGTGCCAGCAGTGAAGAAGGACAGGGGCTCGGTGGCTACACCTTC.

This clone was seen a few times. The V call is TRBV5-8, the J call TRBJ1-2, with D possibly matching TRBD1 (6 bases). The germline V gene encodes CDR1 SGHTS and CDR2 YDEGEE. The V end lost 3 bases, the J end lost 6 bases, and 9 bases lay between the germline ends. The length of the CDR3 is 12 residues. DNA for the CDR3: TGTGCCAGCAGCTACAGGGTTCATGGCTACACCTTC. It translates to CASSYRVHGYTF.

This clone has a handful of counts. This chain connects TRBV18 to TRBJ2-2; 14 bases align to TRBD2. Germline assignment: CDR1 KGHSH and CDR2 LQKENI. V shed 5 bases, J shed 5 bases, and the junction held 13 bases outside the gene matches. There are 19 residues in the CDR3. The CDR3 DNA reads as TGTGCCAGCTCATTTGAGGGACTAGCGGGAGAACCGGTAACCGGGGAGCTGTTTTTT. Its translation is CASSFEGLAGEPVTGELFF.

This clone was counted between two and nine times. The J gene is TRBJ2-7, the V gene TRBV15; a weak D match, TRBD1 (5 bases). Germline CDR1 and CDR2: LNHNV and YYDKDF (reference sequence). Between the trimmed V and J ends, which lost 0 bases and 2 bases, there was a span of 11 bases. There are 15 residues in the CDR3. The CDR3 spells CATSRDPQGTYEQYF. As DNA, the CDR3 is TGTGCCACCAGCAGAGATCCCCAGGGTACCTACGAGCAGTACTTC.

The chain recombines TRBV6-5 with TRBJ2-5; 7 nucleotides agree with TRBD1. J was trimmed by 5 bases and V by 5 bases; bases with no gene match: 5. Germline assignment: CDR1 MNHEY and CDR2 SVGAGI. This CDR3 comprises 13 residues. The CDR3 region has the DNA TGTGCCAGCAGTCAAGGGGGCGGGGAGACCCAGTACTTC. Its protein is CASSQGGGETQYF.

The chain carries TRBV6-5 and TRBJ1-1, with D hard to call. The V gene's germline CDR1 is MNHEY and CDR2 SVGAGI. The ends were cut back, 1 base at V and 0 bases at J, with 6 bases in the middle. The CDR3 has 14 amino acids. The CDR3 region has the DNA TGTGCCAGCAGTTACTATGGAGTGAACACTGAAGCTTTCTTT. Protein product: CASSYYGVNTEAFF.

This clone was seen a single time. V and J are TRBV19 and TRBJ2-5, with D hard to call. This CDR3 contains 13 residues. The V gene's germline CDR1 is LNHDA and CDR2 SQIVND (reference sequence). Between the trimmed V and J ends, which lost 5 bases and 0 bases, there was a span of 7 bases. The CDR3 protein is CASSRSNQETQYF. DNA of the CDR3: TGTGCCAGTAGTCGCAGTAACCAAGAGACCCAGTACTTC.

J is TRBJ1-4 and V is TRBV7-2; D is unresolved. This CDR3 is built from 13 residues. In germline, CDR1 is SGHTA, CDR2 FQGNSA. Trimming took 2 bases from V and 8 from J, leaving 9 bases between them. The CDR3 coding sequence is TGTGCCAGCAGCTTAATGTTGAGCGAAAAACTGTTTTTT. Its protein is CASSLMLSEKLFF.

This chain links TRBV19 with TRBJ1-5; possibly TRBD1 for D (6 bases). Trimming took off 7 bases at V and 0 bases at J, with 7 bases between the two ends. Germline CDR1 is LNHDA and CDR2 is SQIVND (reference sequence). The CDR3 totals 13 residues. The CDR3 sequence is CASTRGSNQPQHF. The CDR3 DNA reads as TGTGCCAGTACCAGGGGTAGCAATCAGCCCCAGCATTTT.

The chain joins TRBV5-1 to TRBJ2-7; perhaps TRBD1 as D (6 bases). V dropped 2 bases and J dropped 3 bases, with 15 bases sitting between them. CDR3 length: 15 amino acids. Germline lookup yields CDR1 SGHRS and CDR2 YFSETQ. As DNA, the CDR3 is TGCGCCAGCAGCTTAATAGGGGGTCAAATCTACGAGCAGTACTTC. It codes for CASSLIGGQIYEQYF.

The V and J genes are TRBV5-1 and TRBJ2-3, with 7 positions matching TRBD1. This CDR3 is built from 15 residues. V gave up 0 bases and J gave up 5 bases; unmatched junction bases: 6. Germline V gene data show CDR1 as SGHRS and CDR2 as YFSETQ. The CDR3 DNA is TGCGCCAGCAGCTTGGCGACAGGGCCTAAAGATACGCAGTATTTT. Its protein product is CASSLATGPKDTQYF.